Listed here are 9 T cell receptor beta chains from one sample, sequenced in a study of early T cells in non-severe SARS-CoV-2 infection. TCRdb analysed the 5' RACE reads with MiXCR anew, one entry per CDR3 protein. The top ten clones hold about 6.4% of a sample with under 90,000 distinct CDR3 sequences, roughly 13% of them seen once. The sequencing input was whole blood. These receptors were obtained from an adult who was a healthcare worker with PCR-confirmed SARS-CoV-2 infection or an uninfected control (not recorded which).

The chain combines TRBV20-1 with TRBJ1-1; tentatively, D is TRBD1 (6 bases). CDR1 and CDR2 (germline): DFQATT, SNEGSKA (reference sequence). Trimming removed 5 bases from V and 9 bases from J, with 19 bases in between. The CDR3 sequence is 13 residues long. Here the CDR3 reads CSAYSRGPGKAFF. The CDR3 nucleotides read TGCAGTGCTTACTCCCGGGGGCCGGGGAAAGCTTTCTTT.

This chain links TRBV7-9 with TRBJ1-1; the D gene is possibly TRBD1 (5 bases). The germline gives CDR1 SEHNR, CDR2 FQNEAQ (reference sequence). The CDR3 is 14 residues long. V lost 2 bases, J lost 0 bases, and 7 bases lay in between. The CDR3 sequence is CASSLSGLNTEAFF. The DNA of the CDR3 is TGTGCCAGCAGCTTATCAGGGTTGAACACTGAAGCTTTCTTT.

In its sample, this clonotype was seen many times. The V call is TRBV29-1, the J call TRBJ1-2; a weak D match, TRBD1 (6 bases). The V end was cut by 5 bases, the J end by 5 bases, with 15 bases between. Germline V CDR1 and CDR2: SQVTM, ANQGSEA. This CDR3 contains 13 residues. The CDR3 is CSVTRDTRYGYTF. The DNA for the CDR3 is TGCAGCGTTACGCGGGACACCCGATATGGCTACACCTTC.

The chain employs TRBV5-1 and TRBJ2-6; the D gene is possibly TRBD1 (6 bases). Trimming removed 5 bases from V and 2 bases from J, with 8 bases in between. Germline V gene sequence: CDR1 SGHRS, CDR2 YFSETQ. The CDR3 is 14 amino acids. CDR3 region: CASRQGTGANVLTF. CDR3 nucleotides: TGCGCCAGCAGACAGGGAACTGGGGCCAACGTCCTGACTTTC.

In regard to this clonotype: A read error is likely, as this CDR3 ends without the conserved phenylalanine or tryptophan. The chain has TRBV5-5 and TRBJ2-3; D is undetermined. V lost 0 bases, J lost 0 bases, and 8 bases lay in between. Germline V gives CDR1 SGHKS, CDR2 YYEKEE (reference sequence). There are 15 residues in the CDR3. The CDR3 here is CASSLAPTSTDTQYS. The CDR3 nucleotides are TGTGCCAGCAGCTTGGCGCCTACGAGCACAGATACGCAGTATTCT.

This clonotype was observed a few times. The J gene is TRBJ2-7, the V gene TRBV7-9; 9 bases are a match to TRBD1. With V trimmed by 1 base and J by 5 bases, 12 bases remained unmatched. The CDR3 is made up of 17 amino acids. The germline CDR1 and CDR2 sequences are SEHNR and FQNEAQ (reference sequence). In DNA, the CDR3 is TGTGCCAGCAGCTTAGACCCGGGACAGGGAGGCTGGAACGAGCAGTACTTC. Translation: CASSLDPGQGGWNEQYF.

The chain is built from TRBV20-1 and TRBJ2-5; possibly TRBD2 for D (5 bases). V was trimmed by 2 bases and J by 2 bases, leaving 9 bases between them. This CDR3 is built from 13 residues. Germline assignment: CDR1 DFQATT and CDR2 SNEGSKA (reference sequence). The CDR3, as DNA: TGCAGTGCTAGATTCCGGGGTCAAGAGACCCAGTACTTC. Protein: CSARFRGQETQYF.

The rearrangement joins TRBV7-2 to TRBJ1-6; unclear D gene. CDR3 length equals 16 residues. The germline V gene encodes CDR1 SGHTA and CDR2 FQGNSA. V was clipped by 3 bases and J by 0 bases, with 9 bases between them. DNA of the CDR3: TGTGCCAGCAGCTTGCCTCAGAGCTCCTATAATTCACCCCTCCACTTT. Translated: CASSLPQSSYNSPLHF.

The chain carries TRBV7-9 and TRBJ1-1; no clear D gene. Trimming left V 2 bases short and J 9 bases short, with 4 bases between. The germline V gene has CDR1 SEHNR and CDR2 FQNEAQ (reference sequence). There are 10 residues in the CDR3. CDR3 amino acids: CASSLSQAFF. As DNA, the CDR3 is TGTGCCAGCAGCTTATCTCAAGCTTTCTTT.